The present T cell receptor beta chain was sequenced within a study of blood T cell repertoires in COVID-19. Study at large: PBMCs, B-cell-depleted T cells, or T cells provided the cDNA or gDNA that made up the material.

The cohort comprised adults aged roughly 18 to 95 years residing in about two dozen US areas. Two negative PCRs, clearance, or symptom resolution were required of recovered Cohort 3 donors. This clone has ten or more counts. With 5 bases clipped from V and 7 bases from J, the junction kept 7 bases outside the gene matches. CDR1 and CDR2 from the germline V gene are SGHAT and FQNNGV. The CDR3 has 14 amino acids. Original analysis: Amplified reference gene primers provided the basis for estimating nucleated cell counts. Sequencing was performed with immunoSEQ multiplex PCR; in TCRdb, only in-frame clones are kept and a portion is missing. V and J calls and clone size come straight from that table; D and trimming were deduced from the DNA. The sample consists of roughly 150,000 clones, about 88% of them appearing once.

The sequence was collected from a man in his fifties or sixties who had recovered from COVID-19. The chain links TRBV11-2 to TRBJ2-1, with 8 bases that match TRBD1. The source material was PBMCs or T cells enriched from blood (not recorded which). CDR3 sequence (DNA): TGTGCCAGCAGCATGGACAGGGTGGGGAATGAGCAGTTCTTC. This encodes CASSMDRVGNEQFF.